This T cell receptor (beta chain) was documented in a study of T cell responses to AZD1222 COVID-19 vaccine. Trimming pared 3 bases from V and 7 bases from J, leaving 10 bases between. CDR1 is SEHNR and CDR2 is FQNEAQ in the germline V gene (reference sequence). CDR3 length equals 13 residues. Study-wide results and limits: The number of AZD1222 recipients seropositive at baseline was only five to seven. Receipt of two AZD1222 doses was followed by a rise in Spike-specific TCR breadth and depth. White British donors predominated, females outnumbered males, and clonal diversity was possibly underestimated.

On this clone itself: Its target is unknown.

Profiling relied on immunoSEQ multiplex PCR, and the TCRdb table lists in-frame clones only, not all of them. Counted here are about 120,000 clones, 75% to 90% occurring once; the ten biggest clones make up approximately 3.3%. The chain employs TRBV7-9 and TRBJ1-5; TRBD1 might be the D (6 bases). This clonotype was sampled from an adult in good health. The sample here was peripheral blood, taken on day 0 of AZD1222 vaccination. DNA of the CDR3: TGTGCCAGCAGCTTGGGGGGCGGGCAGCCCCAGCATTTT. Its protein is CASSLGGGQPQHF.